One T cell receptor (beta chain) is described in this entry. The protocol was immunoSEQ multiplex PCR, while the TCRdb copy is restricted to in-frame clones and leaves out a portion. The sample contains tens of thousands of clones, 70% to 90% of which appear only once. This specimen comes from a study of blood T cell repertoires in COVID-19. In the study overall: PBMCs, B-cell-depleted T cells, or T cells were the source of the cDNA or gDNA that made up the material.

The origin of this receptor is a man aged 50-60 years with COVID-19, enrolled during active disease. The sample comprised peripheral blood.

The CDR3 is CASSPGTQVYNSPLHF. CDR3 nucleotide sequence: TGTGCCAGCAGCCCTGGGACACAAGTTTATAATTCACCCCTCCACTTT. V and J are TRBV3-1 (or the pseudogene TRBV3-2) and TRBJ1-6; D may be TRBD1 (6 bases). Trimming took off 4 bases at V and 4 bases at J, with 14 bases between the two ends. The CDR3 has 16 residues. Germline CDR1 is LGHDT and CDR2 is YNNKEL (reference sequence).